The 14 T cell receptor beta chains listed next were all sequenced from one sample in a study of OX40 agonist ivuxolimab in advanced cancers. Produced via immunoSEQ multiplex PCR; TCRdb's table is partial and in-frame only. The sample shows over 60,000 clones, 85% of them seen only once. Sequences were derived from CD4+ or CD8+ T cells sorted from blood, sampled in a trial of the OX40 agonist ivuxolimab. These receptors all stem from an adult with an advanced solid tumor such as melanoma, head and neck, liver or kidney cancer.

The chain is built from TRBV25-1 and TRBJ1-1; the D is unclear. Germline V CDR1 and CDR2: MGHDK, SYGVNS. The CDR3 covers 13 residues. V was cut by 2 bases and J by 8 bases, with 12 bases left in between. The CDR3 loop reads CASSERMEAEAFF. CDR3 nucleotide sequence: TGTGCCAGCAGTGAACGTATGGAGGCCGAAGCTTTCTTT.

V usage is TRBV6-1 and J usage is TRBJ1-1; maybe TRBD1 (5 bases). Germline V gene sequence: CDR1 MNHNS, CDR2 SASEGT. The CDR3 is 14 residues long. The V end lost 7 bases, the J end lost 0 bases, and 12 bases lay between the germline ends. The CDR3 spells CASTWQGMNTEAFF. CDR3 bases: TGTGCCAGCACGTGGCAGGGCATGAACACTGAAGCTTTCTTT.

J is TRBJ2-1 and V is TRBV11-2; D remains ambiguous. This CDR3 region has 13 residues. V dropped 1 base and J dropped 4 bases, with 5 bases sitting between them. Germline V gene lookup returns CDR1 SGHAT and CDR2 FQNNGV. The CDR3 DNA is TGTGCCAGCAGCTTAGTCGAGTACAATGAGCAGTTCTTC. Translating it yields CASSLVEYNEQFF.

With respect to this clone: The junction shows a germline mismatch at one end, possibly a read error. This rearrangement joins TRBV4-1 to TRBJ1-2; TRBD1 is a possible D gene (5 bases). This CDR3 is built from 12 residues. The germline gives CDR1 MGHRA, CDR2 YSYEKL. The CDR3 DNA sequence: TGCGCCAGCAGCCATCCCGGGGCCCTCAAATCATTC. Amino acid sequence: CASSHPGALKSF.

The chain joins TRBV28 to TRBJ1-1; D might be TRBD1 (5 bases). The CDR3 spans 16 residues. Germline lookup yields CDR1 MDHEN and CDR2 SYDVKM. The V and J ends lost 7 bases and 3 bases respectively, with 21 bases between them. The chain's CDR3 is CASTTTAATGDTEAFF. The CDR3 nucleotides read TGTGCCAGCACCACCACGGCGGCAACGGGGGACACTGAAGCTTTCTTT.

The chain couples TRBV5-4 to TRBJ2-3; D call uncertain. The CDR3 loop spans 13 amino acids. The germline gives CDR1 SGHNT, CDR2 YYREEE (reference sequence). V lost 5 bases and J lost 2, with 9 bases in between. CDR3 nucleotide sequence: TGTGCCAGCAGGGGCCCCTCCACAGATACGCAGTATTTT. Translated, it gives CASRGPSTDTQYF.

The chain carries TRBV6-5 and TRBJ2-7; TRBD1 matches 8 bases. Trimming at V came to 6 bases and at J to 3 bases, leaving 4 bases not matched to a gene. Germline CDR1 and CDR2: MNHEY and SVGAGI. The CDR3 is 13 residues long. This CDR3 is CASSRTGFYEQYF. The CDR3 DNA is TGTGCCAGCAGCCGGACAGGGTTCTACGAGCAGTACTTC.

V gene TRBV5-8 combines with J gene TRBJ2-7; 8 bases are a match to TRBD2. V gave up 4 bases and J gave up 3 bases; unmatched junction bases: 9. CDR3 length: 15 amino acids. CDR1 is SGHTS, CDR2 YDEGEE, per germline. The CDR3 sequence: CASSPFAGGDYEQYF. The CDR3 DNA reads TGTGCCAGCAGCCCCTTCGCGGGGGGTGACTACGAGCAGTACTTC.

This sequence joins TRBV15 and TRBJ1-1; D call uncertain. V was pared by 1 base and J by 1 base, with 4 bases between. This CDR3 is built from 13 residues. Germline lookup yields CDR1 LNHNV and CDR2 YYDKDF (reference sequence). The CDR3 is CATSRGQNTEAFF. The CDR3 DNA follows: TGTGCCACCAGCAGAGGACAGAACACTGAAGCTTTCTTT.

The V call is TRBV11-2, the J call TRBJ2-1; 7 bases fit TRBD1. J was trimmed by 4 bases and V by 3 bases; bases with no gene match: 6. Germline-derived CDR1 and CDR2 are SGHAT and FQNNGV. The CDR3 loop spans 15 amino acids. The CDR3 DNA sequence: TGTGCCAGCAGCTTCCGACAGGGCCTTTACAATGAGCAGTTCTTC. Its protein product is CASSFRQGLYNEQFF.

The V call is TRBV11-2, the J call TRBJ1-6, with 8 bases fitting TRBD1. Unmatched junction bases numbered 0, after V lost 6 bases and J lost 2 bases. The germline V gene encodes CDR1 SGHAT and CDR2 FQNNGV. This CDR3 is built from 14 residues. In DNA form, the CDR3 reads TGTGCCAGCAGACAGGGGGCCTATAATTCACCCCTCCACTTT. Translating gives CASRQGAYNSPLHF.

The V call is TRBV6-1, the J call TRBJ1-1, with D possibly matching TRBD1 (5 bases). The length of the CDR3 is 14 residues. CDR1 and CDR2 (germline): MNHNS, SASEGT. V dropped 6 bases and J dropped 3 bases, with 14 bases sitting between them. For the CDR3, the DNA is TGTGCCAGCAGCTCAAAGGGGTGGGACACTGAAGCTTTCTTT. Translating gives CASSSKGWDTEAFF.

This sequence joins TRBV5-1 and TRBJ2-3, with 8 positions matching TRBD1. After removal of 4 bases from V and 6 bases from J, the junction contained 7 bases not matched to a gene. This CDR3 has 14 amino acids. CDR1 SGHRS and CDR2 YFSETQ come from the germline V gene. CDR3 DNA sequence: TGCGCCAGCAGCCTGCTGGACAGGGCTGATACGCAGTATTTT. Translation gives CASSLLDRADTQYF.

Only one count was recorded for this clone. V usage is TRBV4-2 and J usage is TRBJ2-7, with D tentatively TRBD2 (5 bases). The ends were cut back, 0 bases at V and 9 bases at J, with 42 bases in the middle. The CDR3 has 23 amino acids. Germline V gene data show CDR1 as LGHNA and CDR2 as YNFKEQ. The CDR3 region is CASSQELSFSPKLLRGKAVRQYF. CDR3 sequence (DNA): TGTGCCAGCAGCCAAGAATTGTCGTTCTCGCCAAAGCTCCTACGAGGGAAGGCAGTCAGGCAGTACTTC.